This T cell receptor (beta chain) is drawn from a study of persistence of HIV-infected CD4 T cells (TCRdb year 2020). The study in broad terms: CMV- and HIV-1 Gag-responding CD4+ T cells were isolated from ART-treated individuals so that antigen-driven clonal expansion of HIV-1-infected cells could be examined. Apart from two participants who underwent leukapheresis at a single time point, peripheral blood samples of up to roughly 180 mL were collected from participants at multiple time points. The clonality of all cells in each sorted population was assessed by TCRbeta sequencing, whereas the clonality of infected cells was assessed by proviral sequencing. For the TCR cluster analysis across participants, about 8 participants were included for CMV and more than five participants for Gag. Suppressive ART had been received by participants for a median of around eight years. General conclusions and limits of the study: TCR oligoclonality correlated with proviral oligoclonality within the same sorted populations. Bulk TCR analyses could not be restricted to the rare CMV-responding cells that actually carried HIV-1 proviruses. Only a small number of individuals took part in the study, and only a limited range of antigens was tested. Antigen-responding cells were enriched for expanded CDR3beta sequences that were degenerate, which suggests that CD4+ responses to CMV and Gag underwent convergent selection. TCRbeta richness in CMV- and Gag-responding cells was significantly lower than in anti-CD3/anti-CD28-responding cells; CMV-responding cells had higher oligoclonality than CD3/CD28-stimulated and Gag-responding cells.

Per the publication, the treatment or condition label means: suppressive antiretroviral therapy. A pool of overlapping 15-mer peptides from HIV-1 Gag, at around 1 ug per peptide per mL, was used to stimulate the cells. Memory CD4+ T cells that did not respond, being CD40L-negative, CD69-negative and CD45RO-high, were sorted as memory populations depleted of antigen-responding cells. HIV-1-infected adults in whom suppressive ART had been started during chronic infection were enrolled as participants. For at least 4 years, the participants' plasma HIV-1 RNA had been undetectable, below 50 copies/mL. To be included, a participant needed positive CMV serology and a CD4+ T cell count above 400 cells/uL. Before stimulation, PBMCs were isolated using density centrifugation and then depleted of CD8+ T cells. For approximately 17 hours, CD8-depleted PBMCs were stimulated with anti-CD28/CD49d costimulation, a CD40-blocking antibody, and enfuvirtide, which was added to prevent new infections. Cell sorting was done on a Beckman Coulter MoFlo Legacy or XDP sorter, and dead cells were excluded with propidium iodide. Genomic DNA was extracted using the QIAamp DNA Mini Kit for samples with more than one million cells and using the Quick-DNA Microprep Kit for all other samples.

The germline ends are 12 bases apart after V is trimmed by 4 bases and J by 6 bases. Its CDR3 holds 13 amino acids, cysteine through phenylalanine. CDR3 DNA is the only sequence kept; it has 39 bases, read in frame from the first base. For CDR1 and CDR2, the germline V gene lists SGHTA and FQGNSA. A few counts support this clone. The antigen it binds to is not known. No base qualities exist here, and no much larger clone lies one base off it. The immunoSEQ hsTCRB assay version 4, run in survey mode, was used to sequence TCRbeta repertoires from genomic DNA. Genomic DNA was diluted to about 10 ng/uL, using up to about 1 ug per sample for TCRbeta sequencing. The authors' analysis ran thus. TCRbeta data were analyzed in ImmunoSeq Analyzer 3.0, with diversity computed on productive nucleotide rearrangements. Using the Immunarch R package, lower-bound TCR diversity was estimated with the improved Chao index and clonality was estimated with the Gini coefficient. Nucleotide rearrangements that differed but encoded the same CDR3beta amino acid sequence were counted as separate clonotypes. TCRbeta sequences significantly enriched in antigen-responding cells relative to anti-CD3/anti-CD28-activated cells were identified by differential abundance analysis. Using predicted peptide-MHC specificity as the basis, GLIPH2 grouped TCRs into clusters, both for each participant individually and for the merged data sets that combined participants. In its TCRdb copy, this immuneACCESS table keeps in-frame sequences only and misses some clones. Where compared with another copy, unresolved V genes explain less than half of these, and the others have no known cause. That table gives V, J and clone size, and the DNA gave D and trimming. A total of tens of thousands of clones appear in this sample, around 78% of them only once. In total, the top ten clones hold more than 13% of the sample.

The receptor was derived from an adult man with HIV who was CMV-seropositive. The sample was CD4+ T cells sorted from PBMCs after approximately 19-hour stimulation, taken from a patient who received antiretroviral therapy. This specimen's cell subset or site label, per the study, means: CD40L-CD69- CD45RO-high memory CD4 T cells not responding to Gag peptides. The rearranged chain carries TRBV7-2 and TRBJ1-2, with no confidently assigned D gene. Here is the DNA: TGTGCCAGCAGCTCGCCCCGCCCAAATGGCTACACCTTC. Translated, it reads CASSSPRPNGYTF.